Listed below are T cell receptor beta chains from one sample, sequenced in a study of technical replicates of blood from a handful of donors. Sequenced by immunoSEQ multiplex PCR; TCRdb stores in-frame clones only, minus some. Counted here are 80,000 to 100,000 clones, around 96% occurring once; the ten biggest clones make up about 0.35%. Sequencing was done on a sample of T cells isolated from PBMCs. These receptor sequences come from a human donor in good health. CDR3s include the opening cysteine and the closing phenylalanine or tryptophan. Each record gives: CDR3 DNA, CDR3 protein, J gene, D gene, V gene. A D gene is named only where the DNA matches it firmly.

DNA: TGTGCCAGCAGCTTGGGGGGGACAGGGGTAGGCGAGCAGTACTTC; CDR3: CASSLGGTGVGEQYF; J: TRBJ2-7; D: TRBD1; V: TRBV5-4
DNA: TGTGCCAGCAGCACTACAGGGGGCAGAGATACGCAGTATTTT; CDR3: CASSTTGGRDTQYF; J: TRBJ2-3; D: TRBD1; V: TRBV9
DNA: TGTGCCAGCAGCCAGGCCCTAGATACTGAGCAGTTCTTC; CDR3: CASSQALDTEQFF; J: TRBJ2-1; D: .; V: TRBV4-2
DNA: TGTGCCAGCAGCCTACCAACCAATGAGCAGTTCTTC; CDR3: CASSLPTNEQFF; J: TRBJ2-1; D: .; V: TRBV27
DNA: TGTGCCAGCAGTTACCGACACAGGGTAGGCACAGATACGCAGTATTTT; CDR3: CASSYRHRVGTDTQYF; J: TRBJ2-3; D: .; V: TRBV6-7
DNA: TGTGCCAGCAGCTGGGGACAGGGAGGCGCTGAAGCTTTCTTT; CDR3: CASSWGQGGAEAFF; J: TRBJ1-1; D: TRBD1; V: TRBV5-5
DNA: TGTGCCACCAGGACAGGTGAATCCTACGAGCAGTACTTC; CDR3: CATRTGESYEQYF; J: TRBJ2-7; D: .; V: TRBV15
DNA: TGTGCAACAGGGGGCGAGAGGACCACTAATGAAAAACTGTTTTTT; CDR3: CATGGERTTNEKLFF; J: TRBJ1-4; D: TRBD1; V: TRBV7-9
DNA: TGTGCCAGCAGTTTCCAACAGGGGGGCTACTACGAGCAGTACTTC; CDR3: CASSFQQGGYYEQYF; J: TRBJ2-7; D: TRBD1; V: TRBV27
DNA: TGTGCCAGCAGTACGGGACTAGCGAACTCCTACGAGCAGTACTTC; CDR3: CASSTGLANSYEQYF; J: TRBJ2-7; D: TRBD2; V: TRBV6-6